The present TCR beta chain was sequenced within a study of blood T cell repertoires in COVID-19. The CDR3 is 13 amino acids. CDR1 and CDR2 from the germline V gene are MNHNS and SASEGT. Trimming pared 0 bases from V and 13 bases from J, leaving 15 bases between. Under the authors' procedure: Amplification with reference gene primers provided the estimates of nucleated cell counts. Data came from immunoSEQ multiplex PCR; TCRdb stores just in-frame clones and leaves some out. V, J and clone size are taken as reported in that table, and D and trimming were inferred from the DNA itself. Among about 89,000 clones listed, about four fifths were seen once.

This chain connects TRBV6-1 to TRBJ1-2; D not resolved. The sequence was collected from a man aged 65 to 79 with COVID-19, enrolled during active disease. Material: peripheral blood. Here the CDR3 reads CASSEAFTVSSTF. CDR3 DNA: TGTGCCAGCAGTGAAGCGTTTACAGTCTCGAGCACCTTC.